A selection of T cell receptor beta chains follows, all from one sample in a study of blood T cell repertoires in COVID-19. Using immunoSEQ multiplex PCR, the repertoire was profiled, and TCRdb retains in-frame clones only, with some absent. The sample contains tens of thousands of clones, around 90% of which appear only once. The sequenced sample was peripheral blood. The receptors stem from a man between 50 and 59 years old with acute or convalescent COVID-19. Each CDR3 is given with its conserved first and last residue. Each record gives: D gene, V gene, J gene, clone size, CDR3 protein, CDR3 DNA. The D gene is left open where the match is weak. Expanded clones are given a class, and other clones once, few, many or no size at all.

D: TRBD1; V: TRBV27; J: TRBJ2-7; size: .; CDR3: CASSLRGQGRDEQYF; DNA: TGTGCCAGCAGTTTAAGAGGACAGGGTCGGGACGAGCAGTACTTC
D: .; V: TRBV15; J: TRBJ1-5; size: .; CDR3: CATSSFESSGQPQHF; DNA: TGTGCCACCAGCAGTTTCGAGTCCTCGGGACAGCCCCAGCATTTT
D: TRBD1; V: TRBV2; J: TRBJ1-6; size: .; CDR3: CASSPDRGNSPLHF; DNA: TGTGCCAGCAGCCCGGACAGGGGGAATTCACCCCTCCACTTT
D: TRBD1; V: TRBV18; J: TRBJ1-2; size: .; CDR3: CASSPVDQGIGQGGYTF; DNA: TGTGCCAGCTCACCAGTGGACCAAGGAATTGGACAGGGAGGCTACACCTTC
D: .; V: TRBV19; J: TRBJ2-6; size: once; CDR3: CASSIGGLGANVLTF; DNA: TGTGCCAGTAGTATCGGGGGGCTTGGGGCCAACGTCCTGACTTTC
D: .; V: TRBV29-1; J: TRBJ2-2; size: .; CDR3: CSVAEDLTNTGELFF; DNA: TGCAGCGTTGCGGAGGACCTCACAAACACCGGGGAGCTGTTTTTT
D: .; V: TRBV7-6; J: TRBJ2-7; size: .; CDR3: CASSFSQASEQYF; DNA: TGTGCCAGCAGCTTTTCCCAGGCTTCCGAGCAGTACTTC
D: TRBD2; V: TRBV27; J: TRBJ2-3; size: once; CDR3: CASSLLGWRELPDTQYF; DNA: TGTGCCAGCAGTTTATTGGGATGGCGGGAGCTCCCAGATACGCAGTATTTT
D: TRBD1; V: TRBV7-9; J: TRBJ1-5; size: .; CDR3: CASSSLDRGVGTQHF; DNA: TGTGCCAGCAGCTCCCTAGACAGGGGAGTAGGGACCCAGCATTTT
D: .; V: TRBV7-9; J: TRBJ1-1; size: once; CDR3: CASSLLGTPNTEAFF; DNA: TGTGCCAGCAGCTTACTCGGGACACCGAACACTGAAGCTTTCTTT